The subject of this entry is one T cell receptor beta chain. Its antigen is not known. The V gene's germline CDR1 is LGHDT and CDR2 YNNKEL (reference sequence). V lost 2 bases, J lost 4 bases, and 6 bases stayed unmatched. The CDR3 consists of 15 residues. The data are from a study of blood T cells in healthy people across ages. A J-beta primer mix and a sample-barcoded 5' primer were used in a second PCR of roughly 6 to 11 cycles. Through a template-switch adaptor with 12 random nucleotides, each cDNA molecule received a tag. Each single sample gave us at least 2.5 million CDR3-containing paired-end reads. TCRdb fed the 5' RACE reads into MiXCR, producing one record per CDR3 protein. The repertoire consists of roughly 800,000 distinct CDR3 sequences, with roughly 24% occurring once and the leading ten covering less than 3.5%. Study observations and caveats: Significant beta diversity loss was already apparent by age approximately 36, declining roughly linearly.

The same data also went into a second study, on T cells of mothers and their children. That study adds: All extracted RNA went into cDNA synthesis, approximately 1.4 ug per 15 ul.

The specimen sequenced was blood. The TCR sequence derives from a boy aged 5-17 years in good health. The V gene is TRBV3-1, the J gene TRBJ1-2, with 8 bases identical to TRBD1. CDR3 protein: CASSQSIDRGYGYTF. CDR3 nucleotide sequence: TGTGCCAGCAGCCAAAGCATAGACAGGGGCTATGGCTACACCTTC.